This TCR beta chain was profiled in a study of HIV-infected patients and healthy controls. Whole blood was used without fractionation, so all unsorted peripheral T cells were included. RNA came from approximately 2.6 ml of peripheral blood. About 540 ng RNA was reverse transcribed with alpha and beta constant-region primers. Alpha and beta chain libraries were made separately by chain-specific third strand synthesis with multiplexing indices. All rearrangements within a chain used one primer pair; cDNA molecules carried barcodes. TCRdb redid the calling of the 5' RACE reads with MiXCR, one entry per CDR3 protein. The sample consists of some 10,000 distinct CDR3 sequences, 7% to 9% of them appearing once. In regard to this clonotype: Its specificity is unknown.

Findings and limits, study-wide: Healthy control repertoires had roughly threefold more distinct CDR3s than untreated HIV+ repertoires, and higher Shannon diversity. CMV-associated CDR3s mostly grew nonsignificantly during therapy, while HIV-associated CDR3s declined significantly.

Source material: blood. The clonotype comes from an adult in good health.

The CDR3 nucleotides are TGCGCCAGCAGAGAAAGCAGGGATGGCTACACCTTC. Translation gives CASRESRDGYTF. The gene calls are TRBV5-1 and TRBJ1-2; D is perhaps TRBD1 (5 bases). Germline lookup yields CDR1 SGHRS and CDR2 YFSETQ. This CDR3 comprises 12 residues. V shed 5 bases and J shed 6 bases, with 11 bases lying between them.